Below are 10 T cell receptor beta chains sequenced from a single sample in a study of T cell repertoires in cytomegalovirus infection (dated 2019 in TCRdb). The treatment or condition tag for this specimen amounts to: in vitro stimulation with specific CMV peptide epitopes to enrich CMV-specific T cells. Sequenced on an Illumina HiSeq 1500. Using fastp at Q25 and MiXCR, TCRdb reprocessed the public reads and kept productive beta chains. One record per CDR3 amino acid sequence lists the most common genes and DNA. The sample table holds roughly 800,000 distinct CDR3 sequences, of which around 29% were seen once. 13% of the sample rests with the top ten. No cognate antigen is known for these TCRs. The sequencing here drew on cultured CD8+ T cells from PBMCs, taken from culture after CMV antigen stimulation. The receptors were sampled from a human donor in good health (CMV status not recorded). Some clones in this sample may be carry-over from other donors' samples.

The V call is TRBV29-1, the J call TRBJ2-7; 8 bases are shared with TRBD1. The CDR3 length is 12 residues. The germline gives CDR1 SQVTM, CDR2 ANQGSEA. V lost 5 bases to trimming and J lost 3 bases; unmatched junction nucleotides: 3. The CDR3 sequence: CSVTGTGYEQYF. In DNA form, the CDR3 reads TGCAGCGTTACCGGGACAGGCTACGAGCAGTACTTC.

The rearrangement joins TRBV5-5 to TRBJ1-3; D is perhaps TRBD1 (6 bases). Germline CDR1 SGHKS, CDR2 YYEKEE (reference sequence). CDR3 size: 16 residues. V was trimmed by 0 bases and J by 6 bases, leaving 16 bases between them. The CDR3 sequence: CASSLGQALRSNTIYF. In DNA, the CDR3 is TGTGCCAGCAGCTTGGGACAGGCGCTTCGGTCAAACACCATATATTTT.

The chain combines TRBV5-6 with TRBJ1-5; 12 bases fit TRBD1. CDR3 length: 16 amino acids. Germline lookup yields CDR1 SGHDT and CDR2 YYEEEE. V was clipped by 3 bases and J by 9 bases; unmatched bases: 10. CDR3 DNA: TGTGCCAGCAGCTCTACCGGGACAGGGGGCGTCTGGCCCCAGCATTTT. Translation gives CASSSTGTGGVWPQHF. Based on the CDR3 plus reference TRBV5-6 and TRBJ1-5, the full variable domain is DAGVTQSPTHLIKTRGQQVTLRCSPKSGHDTVSWYQQALGQGPQFIFQYYEEEERQRGNFPDRFSGHQFPNYSSELNVNALLLGDSALYLCASSSTGTGGVWPQHFGDGTRLSIL.

This chain joins TRBV18 and TRBJ2-5; 7 nucleotides align to TRBD1. Germline assignment: CDR1 KGHSH and CDR2 LQKENI. This CDR3 comprises 15 residues. Trimming at V came to 8 bases and at J to 1 base, leaving 10 bases not matched to a gene. The CDR3 nucleotides are TGTGCCAGCCGCCAGAAGGGGACAGCCCAAGAGACCCAGTACTTC. This translates into CASRQKGTAQETQYF.

The chain carries TRBV7-8 and TRBJ1-5; no firm D call. CDR3 size: 12 residues. Germline CDR1 and CDR2: SGHVS and FQNEAQ. The CDR3 reads CASNAFGEPQHF. The CDR3 DNA follows: TGTGCTTCTAACGCTTTTGGGGAGCCCCAGCATTTT. The full variable domain, rest sourced from reference TRBV7-8 and TRBJ1-5, is GAGVSQSPRYKVAKRGQDVALRCDPISGHVSLFWYQQALGQGPEFLTYFQNEAQLDKSGLPSDRFFAERPEGSVSTLKIQRTQQEDSAVYLCASNAFGEPQHFGDGTRLSIL.

The CDR3 reads CASSSPLNYGYTF. The CDR3 bases are TGTGCCAGCAGCTCGCCCTTAAACTATGGCTACACCTTC. The rearrangement links TRBV7-6 to TRBJ1-2; no clear D gene. Looked up from germline, CDR1 is SGHVS and CDR2 is FNYEAQ. The CDR3 extends over 13 amino acids. Between the trimmed V and J ends, which lost 4 bases and 2 bases, there was a span of 8 bases.

J is TRBJ2-2 and V is TRBV6-1, with D unclear. Between the trimmed V and J ends, which lost 7 bases and 0 bases, there was a span of 12 bases. Per germline, CDR1 MNHNS and CDR2 SASEGT. This CDR3 comprises 15 residues. The CDR3 DNA reads TGTGCCAGCACGACGGAGCCTCCGAACACCGGGGAGCTGTTTTTT. It translates to CASTTEPPNTGELFF.

The V gene is TRBV20-1, the J gene TRBJ2-3; D call uncertain. V gave up 3 bases and J gave up 2 bases, with 15 bases separating them. This CDR3 contains 15 residues. Per the germline V gene, CDR1 is DFQATT and CDR2 is SNEGSKA (reference sequence). CDR3 bases: TGCAGTGCTAGTGAGCTCAGTTACCCCACAGATACGCAGTATTTT. Residues: CSASELSYPTDTQYF.

The chain recombines TRBV27 with TRBJ2-7; 7 nucleotides match TRBD1. The V gene end was trimmed by 2 bases and the J gene end by 4 bases; junction bases not matched to a gene: 14. The CDR3 extends over 17 amino acids. Germline V gives CDR1 MNHEY, CDR2 SMNVEV (reference sequence). CDR3 in amino acids: CASSLDRARLPVYEQYF. The CDR3 DNA is TGTGCCAGCAGTTTAGACAGGGCAAGGTTGCCTGTTTACGAGCAGTACTTC.

The CDR3 loop is CASSVDRGRGGYTF. The CDR3 region has the DNA TGTGCCAGCAGCGTGGACAGGGGGCGCGGTGGCTACACCTTC. This chain connects TRBV9 to TRBJ1-2, with 11 bases matching TRBD1. V dropped 2 bases and J dropped 7; count of bases not matched to a gene: 4. Germline CDR1 reads SGDLS; CDR2 reads YYNGEE. CDR3 length: 14 residues.